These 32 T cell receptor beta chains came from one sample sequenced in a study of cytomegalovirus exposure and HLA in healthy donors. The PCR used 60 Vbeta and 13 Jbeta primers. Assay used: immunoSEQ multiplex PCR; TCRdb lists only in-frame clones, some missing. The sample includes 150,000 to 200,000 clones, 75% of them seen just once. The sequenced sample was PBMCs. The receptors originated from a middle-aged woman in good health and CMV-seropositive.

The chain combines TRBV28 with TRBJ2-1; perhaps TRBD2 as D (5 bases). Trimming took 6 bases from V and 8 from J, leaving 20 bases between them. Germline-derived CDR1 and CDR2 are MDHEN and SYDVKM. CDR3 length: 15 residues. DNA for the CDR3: TGTGCCAGCAGGTCCGGCGGGTCCGGGCCCTATGAGCAGTTCTTC. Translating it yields CASRSGGSGPYEQFF.

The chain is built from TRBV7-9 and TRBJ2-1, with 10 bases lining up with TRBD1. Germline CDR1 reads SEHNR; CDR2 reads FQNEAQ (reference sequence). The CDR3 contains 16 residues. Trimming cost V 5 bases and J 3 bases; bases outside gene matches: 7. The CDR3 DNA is TGTGCCAGCAGCCCAGGACAGGGGGGCCTCTACAATGAGCAGTTCTTC. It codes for CASSPGQGGLYNEQFF. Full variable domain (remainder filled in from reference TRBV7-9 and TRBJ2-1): DTGVSQNPRHKITKRGQNVTFRCDPISEHNRLYWYRQTLGQGPEFLTYFQNEAQLEKSRLLSDRFSAERPKGSFSTLEIQRTEQGDSAMYLCASSPGQGGLYNEQFFGPGTRLTVL.

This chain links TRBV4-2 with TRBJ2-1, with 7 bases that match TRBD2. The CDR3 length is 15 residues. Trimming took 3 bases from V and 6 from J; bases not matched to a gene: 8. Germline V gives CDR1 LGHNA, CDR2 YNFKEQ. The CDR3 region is CASSQDLGLPNEQFF. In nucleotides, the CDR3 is TGTGCCAGCAGCCAGGACTTGGGACTACCCAATGAGCAGTTCTTC.

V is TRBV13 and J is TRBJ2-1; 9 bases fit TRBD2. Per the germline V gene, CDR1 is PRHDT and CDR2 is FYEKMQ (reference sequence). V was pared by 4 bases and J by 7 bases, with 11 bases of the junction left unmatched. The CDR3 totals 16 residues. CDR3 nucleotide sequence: TGTGCCAGCAGCTCCACTGGGACTAGCCTAGGTAATGAGCAGTTCTTC. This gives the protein CASSSTGTSLGNEQFF.

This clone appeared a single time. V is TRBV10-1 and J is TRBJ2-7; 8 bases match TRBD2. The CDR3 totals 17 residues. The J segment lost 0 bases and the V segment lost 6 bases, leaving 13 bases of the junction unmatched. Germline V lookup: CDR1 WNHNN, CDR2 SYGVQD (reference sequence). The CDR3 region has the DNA TGCGCCAGCAGGAGGGGCGGGAGGCCGCCCCCCTCCTACGAGCAGTACTTC. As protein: CASRRGGRPPPSYEQYF.

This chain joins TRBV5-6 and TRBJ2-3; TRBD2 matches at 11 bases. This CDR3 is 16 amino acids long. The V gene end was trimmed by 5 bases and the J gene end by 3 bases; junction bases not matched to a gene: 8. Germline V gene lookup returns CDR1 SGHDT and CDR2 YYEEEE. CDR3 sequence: CASSLTLAGGTDTQYF. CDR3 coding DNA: TGTGCCAGCAGTTTGACATTAGCGGGAGGGACAGATACGCAGTATTTT.

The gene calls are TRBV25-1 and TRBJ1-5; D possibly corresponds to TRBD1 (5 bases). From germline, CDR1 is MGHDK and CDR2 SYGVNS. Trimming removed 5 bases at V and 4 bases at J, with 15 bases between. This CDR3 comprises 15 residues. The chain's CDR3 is CASSPSGRGNQPQHF. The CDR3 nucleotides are TGTGCCAGCAGTCCCTCGGGGCGGGGAAATCAGCCCCAGCATTTT.

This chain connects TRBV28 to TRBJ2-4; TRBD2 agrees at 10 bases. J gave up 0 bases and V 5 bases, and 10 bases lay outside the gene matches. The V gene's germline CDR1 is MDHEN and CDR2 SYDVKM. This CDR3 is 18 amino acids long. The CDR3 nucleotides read TGTGCCAGCAGTCCCGGGGTAGCGGGGGGACTAGCCAAAAACATTCAGTACTTC. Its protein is CASSPGVAGGLAKNIQYF.

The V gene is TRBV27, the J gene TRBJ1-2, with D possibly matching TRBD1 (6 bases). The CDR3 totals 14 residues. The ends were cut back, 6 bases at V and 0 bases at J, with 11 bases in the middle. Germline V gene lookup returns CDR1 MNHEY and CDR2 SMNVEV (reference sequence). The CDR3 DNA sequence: TGTGCCAGCAGCCGACAGGCAGCTAACTATGGCTACACCTTC. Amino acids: CASSRQAANYGYTF.

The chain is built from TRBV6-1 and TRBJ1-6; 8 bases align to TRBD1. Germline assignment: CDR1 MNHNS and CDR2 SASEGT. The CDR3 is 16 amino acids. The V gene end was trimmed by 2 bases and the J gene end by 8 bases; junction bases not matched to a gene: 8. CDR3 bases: TGTGCCAGCAGTGAATGGGCCGGGACAGGAGATTCACCCCTCCACTTT. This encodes CASSEWAGTGDSPLHF.

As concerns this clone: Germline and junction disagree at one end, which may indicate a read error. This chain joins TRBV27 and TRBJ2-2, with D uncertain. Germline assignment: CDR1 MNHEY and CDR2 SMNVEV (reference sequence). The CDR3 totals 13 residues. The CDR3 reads CASSLAKTGELFF. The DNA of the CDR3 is TGTGCCAGCAGTTTAGCGAAAACCGGGGAGCTGTTTTTT.

CDR3 loop: CASSRGQGGLMNTEAFF. CDR3 in DNA: TGTGCCAGCAGCCGCGGACAGGGAGGTTTAATGAACACTGAAGCTTTCTTT. The V and J genes are TRBV7-6 and TRBJ1-1; the match to TRBD1 covers 8 bases. The CDR3 consists of 17 residues. With V trimmed by 5 bases and J by 0 bases, 11 bases remained unmatched. Germline V gene lookup returns CDR1 SGHVS and CDR2 FNYEAQ.

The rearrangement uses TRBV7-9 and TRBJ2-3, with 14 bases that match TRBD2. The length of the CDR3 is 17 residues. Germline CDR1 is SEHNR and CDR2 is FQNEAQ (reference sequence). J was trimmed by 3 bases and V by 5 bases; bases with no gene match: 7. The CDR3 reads CASSPGLAGARTDTQYF. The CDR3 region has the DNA TGTGCCAGCAGCCCGGGACTAGCGGGAGCCCGTACAGATACGCAGTATTTT.

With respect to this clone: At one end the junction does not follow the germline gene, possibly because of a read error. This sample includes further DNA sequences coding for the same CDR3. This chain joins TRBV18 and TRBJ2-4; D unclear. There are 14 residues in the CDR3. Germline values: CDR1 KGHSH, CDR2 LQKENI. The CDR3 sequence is CASSPPDGETIQYF. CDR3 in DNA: TGCGCCAGCTCACCACCCGACGGAGAGACCATTCAGTACTTC.

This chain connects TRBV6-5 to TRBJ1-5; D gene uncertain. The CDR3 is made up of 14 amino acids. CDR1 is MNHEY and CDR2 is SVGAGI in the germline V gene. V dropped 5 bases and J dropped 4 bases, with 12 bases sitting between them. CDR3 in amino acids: CASSPGFGNQPQHF. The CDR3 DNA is TGTGCCAGCAGTCCGGGGTTTGGAAATCAGCCCCAGCATTTT.

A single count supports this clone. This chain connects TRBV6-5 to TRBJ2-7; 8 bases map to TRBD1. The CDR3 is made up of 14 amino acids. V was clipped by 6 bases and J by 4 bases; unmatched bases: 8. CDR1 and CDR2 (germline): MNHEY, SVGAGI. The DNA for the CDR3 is TGTGCCAGCAGGACCGACACAGGGGGTTACGAGCAGTACTTC. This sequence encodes CASRTDTGGYEQYF.

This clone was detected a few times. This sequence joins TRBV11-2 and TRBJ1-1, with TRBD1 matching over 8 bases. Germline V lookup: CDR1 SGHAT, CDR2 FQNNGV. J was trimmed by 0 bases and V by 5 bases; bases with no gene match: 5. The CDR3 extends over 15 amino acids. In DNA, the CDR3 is TGTGCCAGCAGCCAACAGGGGGGCATGAACACTGAAGCTTTCTTT. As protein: CASSQQGGMNTEAFF. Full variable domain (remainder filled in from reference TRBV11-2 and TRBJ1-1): EAGVAQSPRYKIIEKRQSVAFWCNPISGHATLYWYQQILGQGPKLLIQFQNNGVVDDSQLPKDRFSAERLKGVDSTLKIQPAKLEDSAVYLCASSQQGGMNTEAFFGQGTRLTVV.

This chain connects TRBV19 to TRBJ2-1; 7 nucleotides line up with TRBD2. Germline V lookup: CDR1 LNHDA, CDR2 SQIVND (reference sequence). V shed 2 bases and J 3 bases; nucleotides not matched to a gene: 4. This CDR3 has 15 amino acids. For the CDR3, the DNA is TGTGCCAGTAGTATATCCGGGAGGAGCTACAATGAGCAGTTCTTC. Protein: CASSISGRSYNEQFF.

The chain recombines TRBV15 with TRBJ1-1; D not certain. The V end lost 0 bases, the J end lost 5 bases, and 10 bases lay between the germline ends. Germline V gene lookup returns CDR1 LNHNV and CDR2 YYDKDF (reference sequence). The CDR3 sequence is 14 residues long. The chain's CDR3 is CATSRDASGTEAFF. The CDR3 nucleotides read TGTGCCACCAGCAGAGATGCCTCGGGGACTGAAGCTTTCTTT.

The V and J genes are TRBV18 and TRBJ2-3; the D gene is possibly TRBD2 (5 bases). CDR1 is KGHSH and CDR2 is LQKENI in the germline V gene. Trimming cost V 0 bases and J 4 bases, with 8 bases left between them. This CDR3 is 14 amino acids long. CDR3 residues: CASSPPGASDTQYF. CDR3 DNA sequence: TGTGCCAGCTCACCACCGGGAGCATCAGATACGCAGTATTTT.

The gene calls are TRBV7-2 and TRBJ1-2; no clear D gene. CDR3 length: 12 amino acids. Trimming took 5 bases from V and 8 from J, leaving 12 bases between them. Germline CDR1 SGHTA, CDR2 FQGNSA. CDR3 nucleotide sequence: TGTGCCAGCAGCCTATCGTCCGGGGGCTACACCTTC. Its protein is CASSLSSGGYTF.

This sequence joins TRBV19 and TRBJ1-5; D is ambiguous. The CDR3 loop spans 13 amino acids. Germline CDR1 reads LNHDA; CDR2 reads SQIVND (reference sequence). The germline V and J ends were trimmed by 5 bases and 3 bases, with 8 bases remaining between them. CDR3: CASSQQTNQPQHF. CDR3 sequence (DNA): TGTGCCAGTAGTCAACAGACCAATCAGCCCCAGCATTTT.

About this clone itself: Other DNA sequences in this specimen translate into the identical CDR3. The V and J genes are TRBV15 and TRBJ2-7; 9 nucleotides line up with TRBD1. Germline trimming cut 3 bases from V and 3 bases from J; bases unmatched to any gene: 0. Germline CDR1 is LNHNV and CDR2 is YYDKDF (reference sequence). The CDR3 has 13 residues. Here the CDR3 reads CATSRDRGYEQYF. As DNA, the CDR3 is TGTGCCACCAGCAGGGACAGGGGCTACGAGCAGTACTTC.

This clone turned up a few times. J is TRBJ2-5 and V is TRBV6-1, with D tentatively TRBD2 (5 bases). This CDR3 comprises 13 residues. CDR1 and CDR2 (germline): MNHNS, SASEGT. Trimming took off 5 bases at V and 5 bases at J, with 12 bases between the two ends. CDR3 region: CASSIEGMETQYF. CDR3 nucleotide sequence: TGTGCCAGCAGTATAGAGGGAATGGAGACCCAGTACTTC.

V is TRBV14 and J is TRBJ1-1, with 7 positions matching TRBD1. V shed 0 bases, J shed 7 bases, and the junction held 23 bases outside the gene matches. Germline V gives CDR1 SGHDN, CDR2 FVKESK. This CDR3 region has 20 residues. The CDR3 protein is CASSQEGYSPTRHRGIEAFF. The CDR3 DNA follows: TGTGCCAGCAGCCAAGAAGGCTACAGCCCAACCCGTCACAGGGGCATTGAAGCTTTCTTT.

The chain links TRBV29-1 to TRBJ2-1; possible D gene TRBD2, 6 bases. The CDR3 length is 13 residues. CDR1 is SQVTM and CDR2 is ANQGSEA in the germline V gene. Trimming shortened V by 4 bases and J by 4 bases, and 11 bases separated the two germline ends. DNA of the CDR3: TGCAGCGTTGGCGCGGAGGGATACAATGAGCAGTTCTTC. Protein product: CSVGAEGYNEQFF.

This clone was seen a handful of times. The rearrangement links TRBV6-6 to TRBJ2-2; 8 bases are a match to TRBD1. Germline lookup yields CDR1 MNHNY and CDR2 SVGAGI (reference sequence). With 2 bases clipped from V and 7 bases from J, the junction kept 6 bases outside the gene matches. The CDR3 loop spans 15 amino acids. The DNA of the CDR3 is TGTGCCAGCAGTTACATCAGGACAGGGAGCGGGGAGCTGTTTTTT. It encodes CASSYIRTGSGELFF.

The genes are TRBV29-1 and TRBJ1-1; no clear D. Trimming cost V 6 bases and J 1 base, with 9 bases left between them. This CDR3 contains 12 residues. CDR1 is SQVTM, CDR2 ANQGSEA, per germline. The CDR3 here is CSVADGNTEAFF. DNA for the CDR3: TGCAGCGTCGCGGATGGGAACACTGAAGCTTTCTTT.

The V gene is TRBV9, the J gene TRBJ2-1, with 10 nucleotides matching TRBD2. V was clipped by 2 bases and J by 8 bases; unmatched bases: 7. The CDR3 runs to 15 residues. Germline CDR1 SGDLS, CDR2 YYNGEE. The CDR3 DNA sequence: TGTGCCAGCAGCGTGGGAGCGGGAGGGCGGGATGAGCAGTTCTTC. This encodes CASSVGAGGRDEQFF.

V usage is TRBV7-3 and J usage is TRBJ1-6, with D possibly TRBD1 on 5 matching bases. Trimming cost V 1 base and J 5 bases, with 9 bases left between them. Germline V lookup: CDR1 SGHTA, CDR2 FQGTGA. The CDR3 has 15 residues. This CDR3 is CASSLKGGDNSPLHF. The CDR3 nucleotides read TGTGCCAGCAGCTTAAAGGGAGGGGATAATTCACCCCTCCACTTT.

The CDR3 region is CASSPLGVPPYGYTF. As DNA, the CDR3 is TGTGCCAGCAGCCCTCTCGGTGTACCGCCGTATGGCTACACCTTC. The chain has TRBV5-6 and TRBJ1-2; D is unresolved. With 4 bases removed from V and 5 bases from J, the gap between germline ends came to 18 bases. Per germline, CDR1 SGHDT and CDR2 YYEEEE. The CDR3 covers 15 residues.

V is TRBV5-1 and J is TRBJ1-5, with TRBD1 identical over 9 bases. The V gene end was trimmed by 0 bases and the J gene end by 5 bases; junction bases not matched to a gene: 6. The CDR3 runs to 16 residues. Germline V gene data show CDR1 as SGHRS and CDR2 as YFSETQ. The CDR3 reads CASSLGPGQGDQPQHF. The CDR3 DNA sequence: TGCGCCAGCAGCTTGGGCCCGGGACAGGGTGATCAGCCCCAGCATTTT.